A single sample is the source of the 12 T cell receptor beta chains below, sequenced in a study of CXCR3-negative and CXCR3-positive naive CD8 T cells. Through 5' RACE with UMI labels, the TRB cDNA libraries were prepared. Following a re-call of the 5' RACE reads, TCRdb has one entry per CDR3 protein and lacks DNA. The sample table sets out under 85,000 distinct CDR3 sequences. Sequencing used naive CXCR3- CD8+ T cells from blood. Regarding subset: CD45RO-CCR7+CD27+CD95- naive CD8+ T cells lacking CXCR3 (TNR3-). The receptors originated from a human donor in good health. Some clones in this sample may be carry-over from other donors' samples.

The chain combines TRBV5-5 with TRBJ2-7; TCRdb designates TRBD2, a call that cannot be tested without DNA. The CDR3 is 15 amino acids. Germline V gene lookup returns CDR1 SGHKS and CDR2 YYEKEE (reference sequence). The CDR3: CASSPFVAGGYEQYF.

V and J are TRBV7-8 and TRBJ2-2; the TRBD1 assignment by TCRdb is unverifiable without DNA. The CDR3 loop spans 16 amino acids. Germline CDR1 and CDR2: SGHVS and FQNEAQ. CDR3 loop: CASSLAGTVNTGELFF.

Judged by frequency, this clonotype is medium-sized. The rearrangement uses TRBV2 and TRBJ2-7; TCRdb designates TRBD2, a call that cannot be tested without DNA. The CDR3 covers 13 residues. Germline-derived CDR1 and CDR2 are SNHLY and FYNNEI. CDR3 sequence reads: CASSQGRGYEQYF.

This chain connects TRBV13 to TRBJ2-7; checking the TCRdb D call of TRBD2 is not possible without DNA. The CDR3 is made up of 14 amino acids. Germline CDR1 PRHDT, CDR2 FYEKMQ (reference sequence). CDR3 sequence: CASSQTTSNGEQYF.

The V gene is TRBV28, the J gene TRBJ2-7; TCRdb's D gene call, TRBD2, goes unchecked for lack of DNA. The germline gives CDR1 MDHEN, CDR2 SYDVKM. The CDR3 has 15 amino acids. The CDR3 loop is CASSLTAGGAYEQYF.

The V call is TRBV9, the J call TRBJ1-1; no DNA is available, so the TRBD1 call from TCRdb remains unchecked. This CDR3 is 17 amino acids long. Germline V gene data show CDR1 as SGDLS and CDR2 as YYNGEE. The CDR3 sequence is CASSVGDRGRLNTEAFF.

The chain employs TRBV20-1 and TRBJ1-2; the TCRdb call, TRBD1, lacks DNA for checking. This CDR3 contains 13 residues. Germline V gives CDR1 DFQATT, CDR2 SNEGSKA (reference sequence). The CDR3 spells CSASPATGDGYTF.

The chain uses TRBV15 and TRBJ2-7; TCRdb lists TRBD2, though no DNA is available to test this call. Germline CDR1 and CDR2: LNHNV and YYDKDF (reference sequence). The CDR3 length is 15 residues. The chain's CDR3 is CATRSSGIGSYEQYF.

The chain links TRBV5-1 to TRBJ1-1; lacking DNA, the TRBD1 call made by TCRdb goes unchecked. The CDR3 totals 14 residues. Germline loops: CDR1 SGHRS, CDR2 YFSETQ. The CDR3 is CASSLEGVGTEAFF.

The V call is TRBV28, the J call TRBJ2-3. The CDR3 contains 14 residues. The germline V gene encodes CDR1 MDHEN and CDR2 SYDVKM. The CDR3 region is CASSLRTNTDTQYF.

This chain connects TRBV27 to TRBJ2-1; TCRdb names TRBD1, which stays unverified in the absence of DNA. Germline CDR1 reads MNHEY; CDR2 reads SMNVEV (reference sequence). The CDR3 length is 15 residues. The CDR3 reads CASSLLGGPYNEQFF.

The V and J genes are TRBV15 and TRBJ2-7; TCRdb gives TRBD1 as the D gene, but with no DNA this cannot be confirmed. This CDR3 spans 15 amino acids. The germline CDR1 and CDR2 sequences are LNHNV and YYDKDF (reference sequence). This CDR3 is CATSRERDRDYEQYF.